These 9 T cell receptor beta chains were sequenced from one sample in a study of blood T cell repertoires in COVID-19. Data came from immunoSEQ multiplex PCR; TCRdb stores just in-frame clones and leaves some out. This repertoire shows about 160,000 clones, 90% to 95% found once; its top ten account for 3.5% to 5%. Material for sequencing was peripheral blood. Source of these receptors: a woman between 50 and 59 years old with acute or convalescent COVID-19.

This clone has just one count. V gene TRBV5-8 combines with J gene TRBJ2-5; 8 bases map to TRBD2. Unmatched junction bases numbered 3, after V lost 0 bases and J lost 5 bases. The CDR3 spans 14 residues. Germline loops: CDR1 SGHTS, CDR2 YDEGEE. For the CDR3, the DNA is TGTGCCAGCAGCTTGGGGGCTAGCGGGGAGACCCAGTACTTC. It codes for CASSLGASGETQYF.

The V gene is TRBV7-8, the J gene TRBJ2-1; TRBD2 aligns across 11 bases. The CDR3 length is 15 residues. CDR1 is SGHVS and CDR2 is FQNEAQ in the germline V gene. V shed 10 bases, J shed 4 bases, and the junction held 9 bases outside the gene matches. The CDR3 protein is CATTSGRWQYNEQFF. The CDR3 DNA reads TGTGCCACCACTAGCGGGAGATGGCAGTACAATGAGCAGTTCTTC.

The count of this clone is one. J is TRBJ1-2 and V is TRBV21-1. TRBV21-1 is termed a pseudogene. The CDR3 is made up of 15 amino acids. In DNA form, the CDR3 reads TGTGCCAGCAGCAAAGAGGTAGGATTCGACTTTGGCTACACCTTC. This translates into CASSKEVGFDFGYTF.

The chain is built from TRBV24-1 and TRBJ1-5; 7 bases line up with TRBD1. The V segment lost 7 bases and the J segment 6 bases; nucleotides outside the gene matches: 14. Germline-derived CDR1 and CDR2 are KGHDR and SFDVKD. CDR3 size: 16 residues. CDR3 loop: CATSPGGQGVGQPQHF. The CDR3 coding sequence is TGTGCCACCAGCCCCGGAGGCCAGGGGGTAGGTCAGCCCCAGCATTTT.

The chain uses TRBV19 and TRBJ2-3; TRBD1 matches at 8 bases. CDR1 and CDR2 from the germline V gene are LNHDA and SQIVND (reference sequence). The CDR3 runs 16 residues. Trimming cost V 5 bases and J 0 bases; bases outside gene matches: 7. In DNA, the CDR3 is TGTGCCAGTAGTGGCGGACAGGGAAGGAGCACAGATACGCAGTATTTT. Amino acid sequence: CASSGGQGRSTDTQYF.

The gene calls are TRBV24-1 and TRBJ2-1; the D gene is possibly TRBD2 (6 bases). CDR3 length: 14 residues. V was trimmed by 8 bases and J by 2 bases, leaving 12 bases between them. The germline V gene has CDR1 KGHDR and CDR2 SFDVKD. CDR3 DNA sequence: TGTGCCACCAAAGATAGCGGACCCTACAATGAGCAGTTCTTC. This sequence encodes CATKDSGPYNEQFF.

J is TRBJ1-1 and V is TRBV6-5; no clear D. This CDR3 has 14 amino acids. Trimming shortened V by 0 bases and J by 2 bases, and 7 bases separated the two germline ends. CDR1 is MNHEY and CDR2 is SVGAGI in the germline V gene. This CDR3 reads CASSYSAVNTEAFF. The DNA for the CDR3 is TGTGCCAGCAGTTACTCGGCAGTTAACACTGAAGCTTTCTTT.

The genes are TRBV30 and TRBJ2-6; D is possibly TRBD2 (6 bases). This CDR3 spans 14 amino acids. Trimming cost V 5 bases and J 4 bases, with 12 bases left between them. Germline loops: CDR1 GTSNPN, CDR2 SVGIG (reference sequence). CDR3 sequence reads: CAWGRGDGANVLTF. CDR3 coding DNA: TGTGCCTGGGGTCGCGGGGACGGGGCCAACGTCCTGACTTTC. Filled out from reference TRBV30 and TRBJ2-6, the complete variable domain reads SQTIHQWPATLVQPVGSPLSLECTVEGTSNPNLYWYRQAAGRGLQLLFYSVGIGQISSEVPQNLSASRPQDRQFILSSKKLLLSDSGFYLCAWGRGDGANVLTFGAGSRLTVL.

CDR3 sequence (DNA): TGTGCCAGCAGCTTAGAACTAGCGGAAAGCACAGATACGCAGTATTTT. Translated, it gives CASSLELAESTDTQYF. The V and J genes are TRBV7-6 and TRBJ2-3; 8 bases are a match to TRBD2. Germline V gene data show CDR1 as SGHVS and CDR2 as FNYEAQ. There are 16 residues in the CDR3. J gave up 0 bases and V 1 base, and 3 bases lay outside the gene matches.